This T cell receptor beta chain was captured by sequencing in a study of spatial heterogeneity in lung cancer. The time point denotes: sample taken at primary tumor resection. Unsorted samples of tumor, nontumor lung or frozen PBMC had their whole RNA sequenced. The V gene end was trimmed by 2 bases and the J gene end by 2 bases; junction bases not matched to a gene: 7. There are 16 residues in the CDR3. Looked up from germline, CDR1 is MNHEY and CDR2 is SVGEGT. Via MiXCR, TCRdb re-called the 5' RACE reads, giving one row per CDR3 protein. This table holds approximately 92,000 distinct CDR3 sequences, approximately 12% found once.

The chain combines TRBV6-2 or TRBV6-3 with TRBJ2-3; TRBD1 aligns across 7 bases. The sequenced sample was PBMCs, obtained at surgery. This receptor was taken from a male donor with early-stage non-small cell lung cancer. Here the CDR3 DNA reads TGTGCCAGCAGTTACCCGGAGACAGGGTTCACAGATACGCAGTATTTT. The encoded protein is CASSYPETGFTDTQYF.